Listed below are T cell receptor beta chains from one sample, sequenced in a study of T cells in Graves' hyperthyroidism and ophthalmopathy. TCRdb redid the calling of the multiplex PCR reads with MiXCR, one entry per CDR3 protein. The repertoire includes some 650,000 distinct CDR3 sequences, approximately 16% of them detected once, and under 3.5% sits in the top ten. The sequencing sample was made of blood. Source of these receptors: a woman aged 40 to 50 with Graves' ophthalmopathy. The CDR3 runs from the conserved cysteine through the conserved F or W. The D gene is left open where the match is weak. Clone sizes are given selectively: once, few, many, or a class where the clone is expanded.

CDR3 length,clone size,J gene,D gene,V gene,CDR3 protein,CDR3 DNA
12,many,TRBJ2-3,-,TRBV20-1,CSVVKMTDTQYF,TGCAGTGTTGTCAAAATGACAGATACGCAGTATTTT
15,-,TRBJ1-6,-,TRBV20-1,CSARAVEGSNSPLHF,TGCAGTGCTAGAGCTGTTGAGGGTAGTAATTCACCCCTCCACTTT
16,many,TRBJ2-5,TRBD2,TRBV14,CASSQERGLAQETQYF,TGTGCCAGCAGCCAAGAAAGGGGACTAGCACAAGAGACCCAGTACTTC
22,few,TRBJ2-1,TRBD2,TRBV5-1,CASSLAIAGTSGRIIRYNEQFF,TGCGCCAGCAGCTTGGCCATTGCTGGGACTAGCGGGAGAATCATTAGGTACAATGAGCAGTTCTTC
13,many,TRBJ1-5,TRBD1,TRBV2,CASNDRGGQPQHF,TGTGCCAGCAACGACAGGGGTGGTCAGCCCCAGCATTTT
15,-,TRBJ2-1,TRBD2,TRBV5-6,CASSKGLAGTNEQFF,TGTGCCAGCAGCAAGGGACTAGCGGGAACCAATGAGCAGTTCTTC
16,-,TRBJ1-4,-,TRBV2,CASSPSRRATNEKLFF,TGTGCCAGCAGTCCCTCCCGACGGGCAACTAATGAAAAACTGTTTTTT
14,few,TRBJ1-1,-,TRBV7-3,CASKQGGMSTEAFF,TGTGCCAGCAAACAAGGGGGGATGAGCACTGAAGCTTTCTTT
16,-,TRBJ2-1,-,TRBV2,CASRPLPGSSYNDQFF,TGCGCCAGCAGGCCACTACCGGGGTCCTCCTACAATGACCAGTTCTTC
12,many,TRBJ2-7,-,TRBV20-1,CSAIARIYEQYF,TGCAGTGCTATAGCTAGGATCTACGAGCAGTACTTC
12,many,TRBJ2-3,-,TRBV28,CASRDFADTQYF,TGTGCCAGCAGAGACTTCGCAGATACGCAGTATTTT
14,few,TRBJ1-1,-,TRBV6-1,CASRAGLGMAEAFF,TGTGCCAGCAGGGCGGGACTCGGAATGGCTGAAGCTTTCTTT
13,many,TRBJ1-1,-,TRBV28,CASSLGLRTEAFF,TGTGCCAGCAGTCTCGGCCTGAGAACTGAAGCTTTCTTT
23,few,TRBJ2-1,TRBD2,TRBV14,CASSQDRKDASLREALRGNEQFF,TGTGCCAGCAGCCAAGATAGGAAAGACGCGTCGTTGCGGGAGGCCCTCAGGGGCAATGAGCAGTTCTTC
14,-,TRBJ2-7,TRBD1,TRBV28,CASSTGGAFFAQYF,TGTGCCAGCAGCACAGGGGGCGCCTTCTTCGCGCAGTACTTC
14,many,TRBJ2-3,TRBD2,TRBV28,CASSSGLAADTQYF,TGTGCCAGCAGTTCTGGACTAGCTGCAGATACGCAGTATTTT
14,few,TRBJ1-1,-,TRBV5-6,CASSLARFGTEAFF,TGTGCCAGCAGCTTGGCGAGGTTTGGCACTGAAGCTTTCTTT
13,few,TRBJ2-7,-,TRBV10-2,CASRTWGAGEQYF,TGCGCCAGCAGAACGTGGGGTGCGGGCGAGCAGTACTTC
16,-,TRBJ2-5,TRBD1,TRBV5-1,CASSFTGTESKETQYF,TGCGCCAGCAGCTTTACCGGGACAGAAAGTAAAGAGACCCAGTACTTC
17,few,TRBJ1-1,-,TRBV30,CAWSVPEHTGRNTEAFF,TGTGCCTGGAGTGTACCGGAACATACCGGTAGGAACACTGAAGCTTTCTTT
15,few,TRBJ2-2,-,TRBV6-1,CASSIEFGMSGELFF,TGTGCCAGCAGTATCGAGTTCGGAATGTCCGGGGAGCTGTTTTTT
16,few,TRBJ2-6,TRBD2,TRBV5-1,CASSLAAGVGANVLTF,TGCGCCAGCAGCTTGGCCGCGGGGGTTGGGGCCAACGTCCTGACTTTC
18,many,TRBJ2-5,TRBD1,TRBV7-9,CASSPDRGRLLGQETQYF,TGTGCCAGCAGCCCAGACAGGGGGCGTCTACTCGGGCAAGAGACCCAGTACTTC
14,-,TRBJ2-7,-,TRBV4-1,CASSQEEFLTEQYF,TGCGCCAGCAGCCAAGAGGAGTTTCTTACCGAGCAGTACTTC
17,-,TRBJ2-5,TRBD2,TRBV20-1,CSAMGAGGQGSQETQYF,TGCAGTGCTATGGGGGCGGGGGGGCAAGGGTCCCAAGAGACCCAGTACTTC
13,few,TRBJ2-5,-,TRBV20-1,CSARDRYAETQYF,TGCAGTGCTAGAGACCGATATGCGGAGACCCAGTACTTC
15,many,TRBJ2-1,TRBD2,TRBV12-3/TRBV12-4,CASALVGGRPNEQFF,TGTGCCAGCGCCCTGGTGGGCGGGAGGCCGAATGAGCAGTTCTTC
13,many,TRBJ1-1,TRBD1,TRBV5-1,CASSLRDRDEAFF,TGCGCCAGCAGCTTGCGGGACAGGGATGAAGCTTTCTTT
16,many,TRBJ2-7,TRBD2,TRBV11-2,CASSSQLAGGTYEQYF,TGTGCCAGCAGCTCCCAACTAGCGGGGGGCACCTACGAGCAGTACTTC
19,-,TRBJ2-5,TRBD2,TRBV19,CASSIETGTSGRRGETQYF,TGTGCCAGTAGTATTGAAACCGGGACTAGCGGGAGACGTGGAGAGACCCAGTACTTC
12,-,TRBJ1-5,-,TRBV6-2/TRBV6-3,CASRGGFEPQHF,TGTGCCAGCAGGGGGGGGTTCGAGCCCCAGCATTTT
14,-,TRBJ1-2,TRBD1,TRBV15,CATSTGQGAGGYTF,TGTGCCACCAGCACAGGACAGGGGGCAGGTGGCTACACCTTC
12,-,TRBJ2-7,-,TRBV3-1,CASSQDSNEQYF,TGTGCCAGCAGCCAAGATTCTAACGAGCAGTACTTC
15,few,TRBJ2-3,-,TRBV12-3/TRBV12-4,CASSLGTIGTDTQYF,TGTGCCAGCAGTTTAGGGACCATAGGCACAGATACGCAGTATTTT
15,-,TRBJ1-2,TRBD1,TRBV18,CASSPPGQGFGGYTF,TGTGCCAGCTCACCGCCGGGACAGGGGTTTGGTGGCTACACCTTC
16,-,TRBJ2-2,-,TRBV18,CASSPQHGARTGELFF,TGTGCCAGCTCACCGCAGCACGGGGCGAGGACCGGGGAGCTGTTTTTT
14,few,TRBJ1-3,-,TRBV4-1,CASSQTGLGNTIYF,TGCGCCAGCAGCCAAACAGGGTTGGGAAACACCATATATTTT
12,few,TRBJ2-5,-,TRBV20-1,CSARLYQETQYF,TGCAGTGCTAGATTGTACCAAGAGACCCAGTACTTC
14,many,TRBJ2-1,-,TRBV5-5,CASSLSPSKLEQFF,TGTGCCAGCAGCTTGTCTCCCTCCAAGCTCGAGCAGTTCTTC
17,-,TRBJ2-3,TRBD2,TRBV9,CASSVGVSGGATDTQYF,TGTGCCAGCAGCGTCGGTGTGAGCGGGGGGGCCACAGATACGCAGTATTTT
16,-,TRBJ2-2,TRBD2,TRBV20-1,CSARTAGGSHRGELFF,TGCAGTGCTAGGACAGCGGGGGGATCTCATAGAGGGGAGCTGTTTTTT
14,many,TRBJ2-7,-,TRBV2,CASAPAVLSYEQYF,TGTGCCAGCGCCCCAGCGGTCCTCTCCTACGAGCAGTACTTC
17,many,TRBJ2-6,-,TRBV11-2,CASTNRGLYTGANVLTF,TGTGCCAGCACAAACAGAGGGTTATACACTGGGGCCAACGTCCTGACTTTC
16,many,TRBJ1-2,-,TRBV20-1,CSARNGGGGSNYGYTF,TGCAGTGCTAGAAATGGGGGGGGTGGGTCTAACTATGGCTACACCTTC
15,few,TRBJ1-2,TRBD1,TRBV6-1,CASSSRQGADYGYTF,TGTGCCAGCAGTTCCCGACAGGGGGCTGACTATGGCTACACCTTC
14,many,TRBJ2-3,-,TRBV5-1,CASSGGDFTDTQYF,TGCGCCAGCAGCGGCGGGGACTTCACAGATACGCAGTATTTT
16,few,TRBJ1-6,-,TRBV9,CASSAPGTGNNSPLHF,TGTGCCAGCAGCGCACCAGGGACTGGAAATAATTCACCCCTCCACTTT
15,many,TRBJ2-5,-,TRBV12-3/TRBV12-4,CASSPTGSPIETQYF,TGTGCCAGCAGTCCCACCGGGAGTCCCATCGAGACCCAGTACTTC